This paragraph reports one TCR beta chain. The PCR had 60 Vbeta and 13 Jbeta primers. Using immunoSEQ multiplex PCR, the repertoire was profiled, and TCRdb retains in-frame clones only, with some absent. The sample yields about 140,000 clones, 80% to 90% seen once. V was pared by 10 bases and J by 0 bases, with 9 bases of the junction left unmatched. The germline V gene has CDR1 PRHDT and CDR2 FYEKMQ (reference sequence). This CDR3 region has 14 residues. This record comes from a study of cytomegalovirus exposure and HLA in healthy donors. V and J are TRBV13 and TRBJ2-7; 7 nucleotides agree with TRBD2. Sequencing was done on a sample of PBMCs. This sequence originates from a woman aged 40 to 50 in good health and CMV-seropositive. The CDR3 DNA reads as TGTGCCACCCAACCGGGCGGGAGCTCCTACGAGCAGTACTTC. Translating it yields CATQPGGSSYEQYF.